One TCR beta chain is described in this entry. The antigen remains unidentified. Naive CD8+ T lymphocytes were specified as CD45RO-CCR7+CD27+CD95-. The CDR3 has 13 residues. This sample was included in a study of CXCR3-negative and CXCR3-positive naive CD8 T cells. Findings and limits, study-wide: A higher hydrophobicity marked the TRB CDR3s of CXCR3-positive naive cells versus CXCR3-negative naive cells. Memory CD8+ T cell repertoires were far less diverse than both naive subsets.

UMI-tagged TRB cDNA libraries were built via 5' RACE. TCRdb reanalyzed the 5' RACE reads and collapses them to one entry per CDR3 protein, without DNA. The table for this sample gives about 98,000 distinct CDR3 sequences. The sequenced material came from naive CXCR3+ CD8+ T cells from blood. Indicated subset: CD45RO-CCR7+CD27+CD95- naive CD8+ T cells expressing CXCR3 (TNR3+). This receptor was taken from a human donor in good health. Some clones in this sample may be carry-over from other donors' samples. The chain is built from TRBV21-1 and TRBJ2-4. TRBV21-1 is listed as a pseudogene. The CDR3 loop is CASTLLAKNIQYF.